These 17 T cell receptor beta chains share one sample of origin, sequenced in a study of shared clonotypes between healthy human individuals. Produced via immunoSEQ multiplex PCR; TCRdb's table is partial and in-frame only. Of some 2,000,000 clones listed, almost 96% are singletons. What was sequenced was naive CD4+ T cells sorted from blood. Specified subset: CD45RA+ positively selected. Receptor source: a man aged 18 to 30 in good health.

V is TRBV6-4 and J is TRBJ1-6; 8 nucleotides agree with TRBD1. V shed 4 bases and J 9 bases; nucleotides not matched to a gene: 5. The length of the CDR3 is 14 residues. Germline V gene lookup returns CDR1 MRHNA and CDR2 SNTAGT. The chain's CDR3 is CASSAQGVGSPLHF. The CDR3 DNA sequence: TGTGCCAGCAGTGCACAGGGGGTCGGTTCACCCCTCCACTTT.

V usage is TRBV11-3 and J usage is TRBJ2-3, with 12 bases matching TRBD2. The CDR3 spans 16 residues. The germline V gene has CDR1 SGHNT and CDR2 YENEEA. The V segment lost 5 bases and the J segment 2 bases; nucleotides outside the gene matches: 5. DNA of the CDR3: TGTGCCAGCAGCCCCCGGACTAGCGGGGACACAGATACGCAGTATTTT. Amino acids: CASSPRTSGDTDTQYF.

As concerns this clone: The sample holds other DNA sequences that translate to the same CDR3. This rearrangement joins TRBV9 to TRBJ1-1; no definite D call. The CDR3 is 14 residues long. In germline, CDR1 is SGDLS, CDR2 YYNGEE. The ends were cut back, 0 bases at V and 1 base at J, with 7 bases in the middle. CDR3 in DNA: TGTGCCAGCAGCGTAGAGCCGGCGAACACTGAAGCTTTCTTT. It is translated as CASSVEPANTEAFF.

The CDR3 DNA is TGTGCCAGCAGCCCAAGACAGGGGGCTTTCTACGAGCAGTACTTC. Protein sequence: CASSPRQGAFYEQYF. The chain carries TRBV5-4 and TRBJ2-7; 10 bases map to TRBD1. Trimming cost V 4 bases and J 3 bases; bases outside gene matches: 7. The CDR3 sequence is 15 residues long. CDR1 SGHNT and CDR2 YYREEE come from the germline V gene (reference sequence). Full variable domain (missing parts from reference TRBV5-4 and TRBJ2-7): ETGVTQSPTHLIKTRGQQVTLRCSSQSGHNTVSWYQQALGQGPQFIFQYYREEENGRGNFPPRFSGLQFPNYSSELNVNALELDDSALYLCASSPRQGAFYEQYFGPGTRLTVT.

The chain carries TRBV2 and TRBJ2-3; D gene unclear. Per the germline V gene, CDR1 is SNHLY and CDR2 is FYNNEI. The CDR3 extends over 14 amino acids. V was pared by 0 bases and J by 0 bases, with 4 bases between. The CDR3 region is CASSEASSTDTQYF. As DNA, the CDR3 is TGTGCCAGCAGTGAAGCGTCAAGCACAGATACGCAGTATTTT.

This clone was detected only once. This chain uses TRBV5-4 with TRBJ2-2; 11 bases map to TRBD2. The J segment lost 3 bases and the V segment lost 4 bases, leaving 2 bases of the junction unmatched. The CDR3 is 15 amino acids. CDR1 and CDR2 (germline): SGHNT, YYREEE (reference sequence). The CDR3 reads CASSKGLADTGELFF. The DNA for the CDR3 is TGTGCCAGCAGCAAGGGACTAGCGGACACCGGGGAGCTGTTTTTT.

The chain joins TRBV5-5 to TRBJ1-5; D gene uncertain. The CDR3 extends over 14 amino acids. The germline V and J ends were trimmed by 1 base and 4 bases, with 9 bases remaining between them. Per germline, CDR1 SGHKS and CDR2 YYEKEE (reference sequence). The CDR3 DNA follows: TGTGCCAGCAGCTTGTTGCTGGGAAATCAGCCCCAGCATTTT. This translates into CASSLLLGNQPQHF.

CDR3 amino acids: CASSLASGMGYEQYF. The CDR3 nucleotides read TGTGCCAGCAGCTTAGCAAGCGGGATGGGTTACGAGCAGTACTTC. The chain uses TRBV7-2 and TRBJ2-7; 7 bases are a match to TRBD2. Germline V gives CDR1 SGHTA, CDR2 FQGNSA. V lost 0 bases to trimming and J lost 4 bases; unmatched junction nucleotides: 6. This CDR3 spans 15 amino acids.

The rearrangement uses TRBV29-1 and TRBJ2-7, with 7 bases aligning to TRBD1. V shed 7 bases, J shed 4 bases, and the junction held 16 bases outside the gene matches. Germline loops: CDR1 SQVTM, CDR2 ANQGSEA. The CDR3 runs 15 residues. The chain's CDR3 is CSASGGDSLSYEQYF. Here the CDR3 DNA reads TGCAGCGCTTCAGGTGGGGACAGCCTATCTTACGAGCAGTACTTC.

The rearrangement links TRBV6-6 to TRBJ1-4, with D possibly TRBD1 on 6 matching bases. V was trimmed by 6 bases and J by 1 base, leaving 12 bases between them. CDR3 size: 15 residues. Germline V gene data show CDR1 as MNHNY and CDR2 as SVGAGI (reference sequence). The CDR3: CASSLLRGTNEKLFF. Written as DNA, the CDR3 is TGTGCCAGCAGCCTACTCAGGGGAACTAATGAAAAACTGTTTTTT.

The rearrangement links TRBV10-3 to TRBJ2-3, with D tentatively TRBD2 (5 bases). Trimming pared 0 bases from V and 5 bases from J, leaving 15 bases between. Germline V gene sequence: CDR1 ENHRY, CDR2 SYGVKD. This CDR3 region has 16 residues. The chain's CDR3 is CAISESSIPREDTQYF. Written as DNA, the CDR3 is TGTGCCATCAGTGAGTCCTCAATACCCCGGGAAGATACGCAGTATTTT.

This clone was recorded once. The V gene is TRBV28, the J gene TRBJ1-5; D perhaps matches TRBD1 (5 bases). V lost 6 bases and J lost 4, with 16 bases in between. CDR3 length: 15 residues. CDR1 and CDR2 (germline): MDHEN, SYDVKM. CDR3 bases: TGTGCCAGCAGCCCGGTCGGGGGAGGAAATCAGCCCCAGCATTTT. Protein sequence: CASSPVGGGNQPQHF.

V gene TRBV27 combines with J gene TRBJ2-7, with a possible D match to TRBD1 (6 bases). The germline V and J ends were trimmed by 8 bases and 0 bases, with 14 bases remaining between them. The CDR3 is 14 residues long. The germline gives CDR1 MNHEY, CDR2 SMNVEV (reference sequence). The CDR3 region is CASDLRGCSYEQYF. CDR3 bases: TGTGCCAGCGACCTTAGGGGGTGCTCCTACGAGCAGTACTTC.

The chain uses TRBV4-3 and TRBJ2-7, with D perhaps matching TRBD2 (6 bases). V was shortened by 0 bases and J by 0 bases, with 18 bases between the two germline ends. Per the germline V gene, CDR1 is LGHNA and CDR2 is YSLEER. The CDR3 is made up of 18 amino acids. CDR3 loop: CASSQDLPRGSSSYEQYF. The CDR3 DNA sequence: TGCGCCAGCAGCCAAGATTTGCCGCGGGGCTCGAGCTCCTACGAGCAGTACTTC.

This clone appeared a single time. The chain carries TRBV7-6 and TRBJ1-4, with a weak D call TRBD1 (6 bases). The germline V and J ends were trimmed by 5 bases and 10 bases, with 14 bases remaining between them. The CDR3 length is 13 residues. CDR1 and CDR2 from the germline V gene are SGHVS and FNYEAQ. CDR3 protein: CASSPGQRGKLFF. The CDR3 DNA sequence: TGTGCCAGCAGCCCAGGACAGAGGGGAAAACTGTTTTTT. The full variable domain, with the rest looked up from reference TRBV7-6 and TRBJ1-4, is GAGVSQSPRYKVTKRGQDVALRCDPISGHVSLYWYRQALGQGPEFLTYFNYEAQQDKSGLPNDRFSAERPEGSISTLTIQRTEQRDSAMYRCASSPGQRGKLFFGSGTQLSVL.

A note on this clone: Within the sample, other DNA sequences also encode this same CDR3. The chain recombines TRBV30 with TRBJ1-1, with TRBD1 identical over 8 bases. Looked up from germline, CDR1 is GTSNPN and CDR2 is SVGIG (reference sequence). The CDR3 has 11 amino acids. V shed 2 bases and J 8 bases; nucleotides not matched to a gene: 1. The CDR3 loop reads CAWSRQGEAFF. The CDR3 coding sequence is TGTGCCTGGAGTAGACAGGGGGAAGCTTTCTTT.

The V gene is TRBV7-9, the J gene TRBJ2-3, with D tentatively TRBD1 (6 bases). The V end lost 0 bases, the J end lost 5 bases, and 15 bases lay between the germline ends. The CDR3 totals 16 residues. Germline V gene sequence: CDR1 SEHNR, CDR2 FQNEAQ (reference sequence). CDR3 region: CASSLAMTGERDTQYF. The DNA for the CDR3 is TGTGCCAGCAGCTTAGCAATGACAGGAGAAAGAGATACGCAGTATTTT.